This T cell receptor beta chain was sequenced in a study of tumor and adjacent non-tumor tissue in lung cancer. TCRbeta libraries were built with three rounds of nested PCR, modified from ARM-PCR. TCRdb called the multiplex PCR reads again in MiXCR, with one record for every CDR3 protein. The sample has over 80,000 distinct CDR3 sequences, more than 75% seen once. The template was RNA from unsorted bulk tissue. This non-tumor lung sample came from over 3 cm beyond the tumor edge. This clonotype was observed many times. This CDR3 is 12 amino acids long. Trimming cost V 5 bases and J 8 bases, with 9 bases left between them. The germline CDR1 and CDR2 sequences are SGHTA and FQGTGA.

This clonotype originated in a woman aged 50 to 60 with non-small cell lung cancer. The V and J genes are TRBV7-3 and TRBJ2-2, with no clear D. Material for sequencing was distant non-tumor lung tissue. The CDR3 sequence: CASSPETGELFF. The DNA of the CDR3 is TGTGCCAGCAGCCCCGAGACTGGGGAGCTGTTTTTT.